The present entry profiles one T cell receptor (beta chain) with its context. Its antigen is undetermined. These data originate in a study of T cell responses to AZD1222 COVID-19 vaccine. Whole-study results and caveats: Repertoires in all cases were sampled only once the peak T cell response had passed.

There are 13 residues in the CDR3. V gave up 2 bases and J gave up 6 bases; unmatched junction bases: 1. The germline V gene has CDR1 MGHDK and CDR2 SYGVNS. Repertoires were generated with immunoSEQ multiplex PCR, while TCRdb's copy carries only in-frame clones and drops some. Here the sample spans 90,000 to 100,000 clones, 85% to 90% being singletons. This chain joins TRBV25-1 and TRBJ2-1, with 7 nucleotides matching TRBD1. The sequencing used peripheral blood, collected on day 0 of AZD1222 vaccination. The origin of this receptor is an adult in good health. Here the CDR3 reads CASSEPGGNEQFF. The CDR3 bases are TGTGCCAGCAGTGAACCAGGGGGCAATGAGCAGTTCTTC.